The 21 T cell receptor beta chains presented below share a single source sample, sequenced in a study of T cells in Graves' hyperthyroidism and ophthalmopathy. TCR beta CDR3 sequences were amplified from RNA transcripts. The study used the HTBI primer set for a first-round RT-PCR of the TCR CDR3. From the multiplex PCR reads, TCRdb called clonotypes with MiXCR, one entry per CDR3 protein. The table shows hundreds of thousands of distinct CDR3 sequences, with 14% to 15% occurring only once. The specimen was blood. Receptor source: a woman aged 40 to 50 with Graves' ophthalmopathy.

This clonotype occurred many times. The rearrangement uses TRBV7-8 and TRBJ2-7; 8 bases agree with TRBD1. V was pared by 0 bases and J by 3 bases, with 10 bases of the junction left unmatched. Germline values: CDR1 SGHVS, CDR2 FQNEAQ. The CDR3 covers 17 residues. The CDR3 reads CASSLARTGRRDYEQYF. The CDR3 DNA reads TGTGCCAGCAGCTTAGCAAGGACAGGGAGGAGGGACTACGAGCAGTACTTC. The entire variable domain, with the rest obtained from reference TRBV7-8 and TRBJ2-7, is as follows: GAGVSQSPRYKVAKRGQDVALRCDPISGHVSLFWYQQALGQGPEFLTYFQNEAQLDKSGLPSDRFFAERPEGSVSTLKIQRTQQEDSAVYLCASSLARTGRRDYEQYFGPGTRLTVT.

The sample holds many counts of this clonotype. The rearrangement uses TRBV5-1 and TRBJ2-7, with D unclear. The length of the CDR3 is 14 residues. The ends were cut back, 2 bases at V and 1 base at J, with 10 bases in the middle. The germline V gene has CDR1 SGHRS and CDR2 YFSETQ. The CDR3 nucleotides are TGCGCCAGCAGCTTAGCTTGGGCATCCTACGAGCAGTACTTC. Translating it yields CASSLAWASYEQYF. The entire variable domain, with the rest obtained from reference TRBV5-1 and TRBJ2-7, is as follows: KAGVTQTPRYLIKTRGQQVTLSCSPISGHRSVSWYQQTPGQGLQFLFEYFSETQRNKGNFPGRFSGRQFSNSRSEMNVSTLELGDSALYLCASSLAWASYEQYFGPGTRLTVT.

This sequence joins TRBV10-3 and TRBJ2-7; D is undetermined. Germline V gene lookup returns CDR1 ENHRY and CDR2 SYGVKD. V was trimmed by 7 bases and J by 1 base, leaving 8 bases between them. The CDR3 extends over 12 amino acids. The CDR3 DNA reads TGTGCCATCAAGACGGAATCCTACGAGCAGTACTTC. It translates to CAIKTESYEQYF.

This clonotype appeared many times. This chain links TRBV7-8 with TRBJ2-2; D may match TRBD1 or TRBD2 (5 bases each). The V and J ends lost 1 base and 6 bases respectively, with 12 bases between them. This CDR3 comprises 15 residues. The germline V gene encodes CDR1 SGHVS and CDR2 FQNEAQ. This chain's CDR3 is CASSLVGQGPGELFF. Written as DNA, the CDR3 is TGTGCCAGCAGCTTAGTGGGGCAGGGACCCGGGGAGCTGTTTTTT.

The chain uses TRBV20-1 and TRBJ2-7; 11 positions match TRBD1. The CDR3 totals 16 residues. Per germline, CDR1 DFQATT and CDR2 SNEGSKA (reference sequence). The junction had 9 bases not matched to a gene; V was cut back by 3 bases and J by 2 bases. The chain's CDR3 is CSASRTGGDLAYEQYF. DNA of the CDR3: TGCAGTGCTAGCCGGACAGGGGGCGACCTGGCCTACGAGCAGTACTTC.

This clonotype was counted at least ten times. The genes are TRBV2 and TRBJ2-7; D may be TRBD1 or TRBD2 (5 bases each). The CDR3 is 14 amino acids. Trimming shortened V by 7 bases and J by 3 bases, and 16 bases separated the two germline ends. Germline V gene sequence: CDR1 SNHLY, CDR2 FYNNEI. The CDR3 DNA is TGTGCCAGCACCGGGACCACGGGCTACTACGAGCAGTACTTC. It yields the protein CASTGTTGYYEQYF.

This clonotype has just a few counts. It may be a read error: a sequence one base away is much more abundant. The chain employs TRBV29-1 and TRBJ1-2, with 9 bases that match TRBD1. The ends lost 7 bases at V and 2 bases at J; junction bases unmatched: 8. CDR1 and CDR2 (germline): SQVTM, ANQGSEA. CDR3 length equals 14 residues. The CDR3 DNA reads TGCAGCGCCGATGCCGGACAGGGGAACTATGGCTACACCTTC. Translated, it gives CSADAGQGNYGYTF.

This clonotype was detected ten times or more. J is TRBJ1-1 and V is TRBV6-1, with 10 nucleotides matching TRBD1. The V segment lost 7 bases and the J segment 0 bases; nucleotides outside the gene matches: 8. CDR3 size: 16 residues. Germline V lookup: CDR1 MNHNS, CDR2 SASEGT. The CDR3 reads CASNEGQGDMNTEAFF. CDR3 bases: TGTGCCAGCAACGAAGGACAGGGGGACATGAACACTGAAGCTTTCTTT.

This clonotype came up many times. The chain joins TRBV12-3 or TRBV12-4 to TRBJ1-2; a possible D gene is TRBD1 (6 bases). Deletions cut 2 bases from V and 5 bases from J, with 15 bases between. CDR3 length: 15 amino acids. CDR3 protein: CASSLRGRGSYGYTF. The CDR3 DNA reads TGTGCCAGCAGTTTAAGGGGGAGGGGAAGTTATGGCTACACCTTC.

This clonotype has ten or more counts. CDR3 DNA: TGTGCCAGTAGTATACACGGACAAGAGACCCAGTACTTC. It encodes CASSIHGQETQYF. The chain uses TRBV19 and TRBJ2-5; D gene uncertain. This CDR3 has 13 residues. Looked up from germline, CDR1 is LNHDA and CDR2 is SQIVND (reference sequence). V shed 2 bases and J shed 2 bases, with 6 bases lying between them. Variable domain in full (rest from reference TRBV19 and TRBJ2-5): DGGITQSPKYLFRKEGQNVTLSCEQNLNHDAMYWYRQDPGQGLRLIYYSQIVNDFQKGDIAEGYSVSREKKESFPLTVTSAQKNPTAFYLCASSIHGQETQYFGPGTRLLVL.

This clonotype was detected only a few times. This chain joins TRBV19 and TRBJ1-2; the D is unclear. Germline values: CDR1 LNHDA, CDR2 SQIVND (reference sequence). This CDR3 comprises 14 residues. The ends were cut back, 5 bases at V and 0 bases at J, with 10 bases in the middle. The chain's CDR3 is CASSRDISNYGYTF. The CDR3 nucleotides read TGTGCCAGTAGTCGCGACATCTCTAACTATGGCTACACCTTC.

This chain joins TRBV28 and TRBJ1-1; tentatively, D is TRBD1 (5 bases). CDR3 length: 13 residues. Germline V CDR1 and CDR2: MDHEN, SYDVKM. V lost 5 bases to trimming and J lost 12 bases, with 19 bases between them. CDR3 sequence reads: CASSPPPGRLTFF. CDR3 nucleotide sequence: TGTGCCAGCAGTCCCCCCCCAGGGAGGCTAACTTTCTTT. Filled out from reference TRBV28 and TRBJ1-1, the complete variable domain reads DVKVTQSSRYLVKRTGEKVFLECVQDMDHENMFWYRQDPGLGLRLIYFSYDVKMKEKGDIPEGYSVSREKKERFSLILESASTNQTSMYLCASSPPPGRLTFFGQGTRLTVV.

The rearrangement joins TRBV18 to TRBJ1-1, with D unresolved. The V gene's germline CDR1 is KGHSH and CDR2 LQKENI. V was clipped by 5 bases and J by 1 base, with 8 bases between them. This CDR3 region has 13 residues. The CDR3 DNA reads as TGTGCCAGCTCAGATCAGGCGAACACTGAAGCTTTCTTT. Encoded protein: CASSDQANTEAFF.

This sequence joins TRBV20-1 and TRBJ1-1; no definite D call. The V and J ends lost 1 base and 6 bases respectively, with 12 bases between them. This CDR3 comprises 13 residues. CDR1 and CDR2 from the germline V gene are DFQATT and SNEGSKA (reference sequence). The chain's CDR3 is CSARGSQTPEAFF. DNA of the CDR3: TGCAGTGCTAGAGGGTCGCAAACCCCTGAAGCTTTCTTT.

This clonotype was seen a single time. The chain employs TRBV12-3 or TRBV12-4 and TRBJ2-7; 7 nucleotides line up with TRBD1. CDR3 length: 16 residues. V was pared by 4 bases and J by 4 bases, with 13 bases of the junction left unmatched. The CDR3: CASSYRGKGSTYEQYF. CDR3 nucleotide sequence: TGTGCCAGCAGTTACAGGGGTAAGGGCTCAACTTACGAGCAGTACTTC.

This clonotype showed up just a few times. The V gene is TRBV28, the J gene TRBJ2-2; no clear D. Trimming removed 4 bases from V and 5 bases from J, with 20 bases in between. The CDR3 consists of 17 residues. Germline V gene lookup returns CDR1 MDHEN and CDR2 SYDVKM. The CDR3 here is CASSSVRLEYKTGELFF. Here the CDR3 DNA reads TGTGCCAGCAGTTCGGTCCGGTTGGAATACAAAACCGGGGAGCTGTTTTTT.

This clonotype was seen more than once but under ten times. The rearrangement links TRBV7-9 to TRBJ2-5, with D possibly TRBD2 on 5 matching bases. Trimming pared 1 base from V and 4 bases from J, leaving 16 bases between. The CDR3 extends over 16 amino acids. Germline V gene data show CDR1 as SEHNR and CDR2 as FQNEAQ (reference sequence). CDR3 nucleotides: TGTGCCAGCAGCTTAGAGGGCACCACCCGGGGAGAGACCCAGTACTTC. Translated, it gives CASSLEGTTRGETQYF.

Notes on this clonotype: One junction end does not reproduce the germline sequence, and a read error may be involved. The rearrangement links TRBV7-3 to TRBJ2-5; 12 positions match TRBD2. This CDR3 is 18 amino acids long. Germline lookup yields CDR1 SGHTA and CDR2 FQGTGA. The DNA of the CDR3 is TGTACCAGCAGCTTAAAGTGGCTAGCGGGAGGGGACGGAGAGACCCAGTACTTC. This translates into CTSSLKWLAGGDGETQYF.

This clonotype was observed at least ten times. This chain joins TRBV6-1 and TRBJ2-2; the match to TRBD1 covers 8 bases. From germline, CDR1 is MNHNS and CDR2 SASEGT. CDR3 size: 13 residues. The junction had 4 bases not matched to a gene; V was cut back by 7 bases and J by 6 bases. The CDR3 nucleotides read TGTGCCAGCAAGACAGGGGAGGCCGGGGAGCTGTTTTTT. Amino acid sequence: CASKTGEAGELFF.

The V call is TRBV12-3 or TRBV12-4, the J call TRBJ2-1; perhaps TRBD1 as D (6 bases). CDR3 length: 15 amino acids. V was clipped by 5 bases and J by 0 bases, with 11 bases between them. CDR3 DNA: TGTGCCAGCAGTGCCCGACAGGACTCCTACAATGAGCAGTTCTTC. Its protein is CASSARQDSYNEQFF.

This clonotype was recorded many times. The rearrangement uses TRBV15 and TRBJ2-7, with no clear D. This CDR3 contains 13 residues. The V gene's germline CDR1 is LNHNV and CDR2 YYDKDF (reference sequence). V was shortened by 4 bases and J by 6 bases, with 13 bases between the two germline ends. This chain's CDR3 is CATSISRYVEQYF. The CDR3, as DNA: TGTGCCACCAGCATTAGTCGTTATGTCGAGCAGTACTTC.